This record concerns one T cell receptor (beta chain) sequence. Its antigen is not identified. The data originate from a study of cytomegalovirus exposure and HLA in healthy donors. The V gene lost 2 bases and the J gene lost 0 bases, with 6 bases spanning the gap. There are 15 residues in the CDR3. Germline lookup yields CDR1 SGHDT and CDR2 YYEEEE. Study findings and constraints: Most observed TCR sequences were rare, whereas some public TCRs were detected in many donors. About 150 TCR beta chains were listed as cytomegalovirus-associated. Differences between HLA loci emerged in a later analysis of TCR association rates, with DRB1 most and HLA-C fewest.

Primers for the PCR totalled 60 Vbeta and 13 Jbeta. Here immunoSEQ multiplex PCR was the method, and the copy in TCRdb shows in-frame clones only, minus some. The table lists some 150,000 clones, over 70% of them singletons, with approximately 1.4% in the top ten. The sample consisted of PBMCs. This receptor was identified in a woman aged 40 to 49 in good health and CMV-seronegative. The chain uses TRBV5-6 and TRBJ1-6; unclear D gene. CDR3 nucleotide sequence: TGTGCCAGCAGCTTACGGAGCTCCTATAATTCACCCCTCCACTTT. It yields the protein CASSLRSSYNSPLHF.